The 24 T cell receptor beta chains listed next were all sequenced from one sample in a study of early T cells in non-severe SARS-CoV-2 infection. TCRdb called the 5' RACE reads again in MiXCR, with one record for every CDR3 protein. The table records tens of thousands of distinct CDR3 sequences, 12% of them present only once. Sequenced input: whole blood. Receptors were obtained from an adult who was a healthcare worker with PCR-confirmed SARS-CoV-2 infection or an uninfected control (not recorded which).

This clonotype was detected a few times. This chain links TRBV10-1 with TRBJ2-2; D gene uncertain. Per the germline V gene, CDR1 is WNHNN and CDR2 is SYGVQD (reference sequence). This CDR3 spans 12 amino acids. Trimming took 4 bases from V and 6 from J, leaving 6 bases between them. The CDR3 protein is CASSVRAGELFF. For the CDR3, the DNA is TGCGCCAGCAGTGTAAGGGCCGGGGAGCTGTTTTTT.

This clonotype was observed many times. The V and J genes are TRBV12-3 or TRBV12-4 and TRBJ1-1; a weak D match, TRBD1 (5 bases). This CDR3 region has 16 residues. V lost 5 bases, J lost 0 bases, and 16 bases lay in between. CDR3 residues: CASSPLRLTVNTEAFF. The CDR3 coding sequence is TGTGCCAGCAGTCCCCTCAGACTGACAGTGAACACTGAAGCTTTCTTT.

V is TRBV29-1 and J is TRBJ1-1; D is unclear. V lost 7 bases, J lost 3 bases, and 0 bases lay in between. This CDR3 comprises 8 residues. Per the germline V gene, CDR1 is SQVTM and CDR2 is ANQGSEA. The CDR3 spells CSDTEAFF. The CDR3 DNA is TGCAGCGACACTGAAGCTTTCTTT. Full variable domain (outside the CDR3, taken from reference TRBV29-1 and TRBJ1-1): SAVISQKPSRDICQRGTSLTIQCQVDSQVTMMFWYRQQPGQSLTLIATANQGSEATYESGFVIDKFPISRPNLTFSTLTVSNMSPEDSSIYLCSDTEAFFGQGTRLTVV.

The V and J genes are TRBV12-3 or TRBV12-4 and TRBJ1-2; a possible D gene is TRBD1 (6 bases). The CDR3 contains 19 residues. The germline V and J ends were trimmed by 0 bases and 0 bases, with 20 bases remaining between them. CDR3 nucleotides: TGTGCCAGCAGTTTAGCGTCCCCCACAGGGTGGCCCGCTAACTATGGCTACACCTTC. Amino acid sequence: CASSLASPTGWPANYGYTF.

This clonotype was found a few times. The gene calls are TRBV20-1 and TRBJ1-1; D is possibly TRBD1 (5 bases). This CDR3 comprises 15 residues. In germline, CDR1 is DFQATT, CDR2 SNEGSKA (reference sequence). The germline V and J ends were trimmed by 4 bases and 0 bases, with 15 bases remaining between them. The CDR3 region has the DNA TGCAGTGCTAAGAGGGGAAGCCAATTGAACACTGAAGCTTTCTTT. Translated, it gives CSAKRGSQLNTEAFF.

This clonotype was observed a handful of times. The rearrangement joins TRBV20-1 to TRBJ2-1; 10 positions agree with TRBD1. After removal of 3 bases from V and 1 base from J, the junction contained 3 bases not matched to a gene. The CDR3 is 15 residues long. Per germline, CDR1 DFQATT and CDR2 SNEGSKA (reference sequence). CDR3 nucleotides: TGCAGTGCTAGTCCGGGACAGGGGTCCTACAATGAGCAGTTCTTC. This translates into CSASPGQGSYNEQFF.

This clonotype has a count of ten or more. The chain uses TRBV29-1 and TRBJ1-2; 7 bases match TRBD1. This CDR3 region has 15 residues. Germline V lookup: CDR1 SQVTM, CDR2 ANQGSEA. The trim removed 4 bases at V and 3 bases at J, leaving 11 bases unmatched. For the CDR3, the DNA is TGCAGCGTTGCAATAACGACAGGGAAGGACTATGGCTACACCTTC. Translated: CSVAITTGKDYGYTF.

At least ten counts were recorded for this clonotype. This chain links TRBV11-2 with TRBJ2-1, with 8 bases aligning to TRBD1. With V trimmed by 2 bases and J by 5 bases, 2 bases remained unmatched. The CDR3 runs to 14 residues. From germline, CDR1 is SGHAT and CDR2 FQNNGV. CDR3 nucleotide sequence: TGTGCCAGCAGCTTACAGGACAGGGACAATGAGCAGTTCTTC. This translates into CASSLQDRDNEQFF.

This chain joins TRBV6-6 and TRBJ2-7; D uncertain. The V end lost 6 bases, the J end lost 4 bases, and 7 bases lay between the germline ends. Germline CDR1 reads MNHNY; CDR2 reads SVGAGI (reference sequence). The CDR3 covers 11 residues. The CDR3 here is CASSPFYEQYF. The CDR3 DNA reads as TGTGCCAGCAGCCCGTTTTACGAGCAGTACTTC.

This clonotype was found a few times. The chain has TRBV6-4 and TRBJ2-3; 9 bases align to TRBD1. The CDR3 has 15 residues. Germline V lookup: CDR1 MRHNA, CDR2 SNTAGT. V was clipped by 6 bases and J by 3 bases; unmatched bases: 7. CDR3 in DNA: TGTGCCAGCAGCACGGGACAGGGCTCAACAGATACGCAGTATTTT. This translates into CASSTGQGSTDTQYF.

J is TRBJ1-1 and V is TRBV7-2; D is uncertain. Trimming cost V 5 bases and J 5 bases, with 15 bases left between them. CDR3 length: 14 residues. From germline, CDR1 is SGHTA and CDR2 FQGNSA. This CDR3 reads CASSVVSVRTEAFF. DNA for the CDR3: TGTGCCAGCAGCGTGGTCTCTGTCAGGACTGAAGCTTTCTTT.

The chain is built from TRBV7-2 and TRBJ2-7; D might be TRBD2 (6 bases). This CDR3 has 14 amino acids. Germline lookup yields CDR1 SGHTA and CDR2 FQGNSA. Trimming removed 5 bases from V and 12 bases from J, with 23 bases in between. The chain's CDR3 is CASSGSWSLALPYF. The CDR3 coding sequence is TGTGCCAGCAGCGGCTCGTGGTCCCTAGCGTTGCCGTACTTC.

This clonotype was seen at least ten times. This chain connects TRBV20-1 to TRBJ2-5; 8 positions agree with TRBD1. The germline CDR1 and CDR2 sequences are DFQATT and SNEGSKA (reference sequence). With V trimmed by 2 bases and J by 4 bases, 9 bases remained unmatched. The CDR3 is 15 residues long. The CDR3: CSARSGRGRRETQYF. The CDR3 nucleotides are TGCAGTGCTAGAAGTGGCAGGGGGCGGAGAGAGACCCAGTACTTC.

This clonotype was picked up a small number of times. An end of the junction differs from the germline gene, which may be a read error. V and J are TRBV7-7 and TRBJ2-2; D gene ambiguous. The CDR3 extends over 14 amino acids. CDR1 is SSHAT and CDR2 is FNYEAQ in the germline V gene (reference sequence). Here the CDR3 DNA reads TGTGCTAGCAGCTTAGCCAGGAACACCGGGGAGCTGTTTTTT. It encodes CASSLARNTGELFF.

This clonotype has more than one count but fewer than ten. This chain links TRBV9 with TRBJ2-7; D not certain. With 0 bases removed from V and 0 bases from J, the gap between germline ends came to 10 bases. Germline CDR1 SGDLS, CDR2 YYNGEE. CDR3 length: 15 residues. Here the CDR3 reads CASSVGSGNSYEQYF. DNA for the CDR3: TGTGCCAGCAGCGTAGGTTCAGGAAACTCCTACGAGCAGTACTTC.

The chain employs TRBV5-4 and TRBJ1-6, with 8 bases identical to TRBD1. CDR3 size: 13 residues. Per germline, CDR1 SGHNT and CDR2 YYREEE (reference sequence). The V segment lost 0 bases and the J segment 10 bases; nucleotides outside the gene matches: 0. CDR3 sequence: CASSLGTGSPLHF. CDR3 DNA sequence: TGTGCCAGCAGCTTGGGGACAGGGTCACCCCTCCACTTT.

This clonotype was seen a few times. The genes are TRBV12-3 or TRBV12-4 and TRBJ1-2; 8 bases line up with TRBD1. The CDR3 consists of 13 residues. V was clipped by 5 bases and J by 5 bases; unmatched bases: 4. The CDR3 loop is CASSHGTGYGYTF. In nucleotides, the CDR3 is TGTGCCAGCAGTCACGGGACAGGTTATGGCTACACCTTC.

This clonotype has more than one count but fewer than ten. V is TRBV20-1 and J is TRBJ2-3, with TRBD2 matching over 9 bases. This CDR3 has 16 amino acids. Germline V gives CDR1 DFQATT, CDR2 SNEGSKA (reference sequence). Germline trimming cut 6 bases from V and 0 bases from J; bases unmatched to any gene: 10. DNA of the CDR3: TGCAGTGCCTTCGGACAGCGGGGGGCTAGCACAGATACGCAGTATTTT. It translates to CSAFGQRGASTDTQYF.

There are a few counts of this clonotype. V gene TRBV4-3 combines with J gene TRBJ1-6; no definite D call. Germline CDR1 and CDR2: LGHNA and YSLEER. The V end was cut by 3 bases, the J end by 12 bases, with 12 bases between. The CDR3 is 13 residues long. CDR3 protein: CASSQVAGGPLHF. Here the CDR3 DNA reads TGCGCCAGCAGCCAGGTAGCGGGCGGACCCCTCCACTTT.

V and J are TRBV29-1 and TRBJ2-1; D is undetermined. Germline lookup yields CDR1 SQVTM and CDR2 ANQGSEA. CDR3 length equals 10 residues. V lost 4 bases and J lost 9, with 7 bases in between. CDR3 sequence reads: CSVVVGEQFF. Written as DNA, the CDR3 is TGCAGCGTTGTAGTAGGTGAGCAGTTCTTC.

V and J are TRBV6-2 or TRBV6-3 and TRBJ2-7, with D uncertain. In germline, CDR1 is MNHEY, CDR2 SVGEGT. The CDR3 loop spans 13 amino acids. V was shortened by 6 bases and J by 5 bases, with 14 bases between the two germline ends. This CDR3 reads CASSLFTPNEQYF. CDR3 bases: TGTGCCAGCAGCCTGTTCACTCCTAACGAGCAGTACTTC.

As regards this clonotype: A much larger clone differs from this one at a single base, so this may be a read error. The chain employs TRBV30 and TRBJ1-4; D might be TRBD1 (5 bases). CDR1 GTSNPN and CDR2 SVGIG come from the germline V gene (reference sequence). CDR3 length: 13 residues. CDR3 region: CAWSGGTNGKLFF. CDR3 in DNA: TGTGCCTGGAGTGGTGGGACTAATGGAAAACTGTTTTTT.

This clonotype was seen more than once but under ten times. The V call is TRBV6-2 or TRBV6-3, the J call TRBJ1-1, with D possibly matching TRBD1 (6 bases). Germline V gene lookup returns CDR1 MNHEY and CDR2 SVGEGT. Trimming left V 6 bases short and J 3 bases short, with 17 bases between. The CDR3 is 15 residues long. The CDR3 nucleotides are TGTGCCAGCAGGAGCGAACAGGGTTTGGACACTGAAGCTTTCTTT. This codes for CASRSEQGLDTEAFF.

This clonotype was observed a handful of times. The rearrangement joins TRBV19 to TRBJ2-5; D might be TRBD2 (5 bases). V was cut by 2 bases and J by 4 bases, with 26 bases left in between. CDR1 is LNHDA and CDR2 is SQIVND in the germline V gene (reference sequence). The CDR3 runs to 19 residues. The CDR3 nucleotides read TGTGCCAGTAGTATATCTCCCCGGATCTGGCGGGTCAACGGAGAGACCCAGTACTTC. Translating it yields CASSISPRIWRVNGETQYF.